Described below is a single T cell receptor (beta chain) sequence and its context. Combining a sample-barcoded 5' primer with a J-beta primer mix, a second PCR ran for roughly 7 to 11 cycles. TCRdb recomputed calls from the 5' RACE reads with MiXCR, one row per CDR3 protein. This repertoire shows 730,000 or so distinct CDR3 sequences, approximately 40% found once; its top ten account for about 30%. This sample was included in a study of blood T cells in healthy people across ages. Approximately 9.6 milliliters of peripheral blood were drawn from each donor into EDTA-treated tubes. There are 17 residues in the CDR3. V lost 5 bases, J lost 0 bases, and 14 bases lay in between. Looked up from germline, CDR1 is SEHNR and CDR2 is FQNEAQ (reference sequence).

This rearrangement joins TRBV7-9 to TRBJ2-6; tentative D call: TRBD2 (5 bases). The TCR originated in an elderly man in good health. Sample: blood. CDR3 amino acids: CASSPGLGSSGANVLTF. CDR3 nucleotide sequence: TGTGCCAGCAGCCCGGGGTTGGGATCCTCTGGGGCCAACGTCCTGACTTTC.